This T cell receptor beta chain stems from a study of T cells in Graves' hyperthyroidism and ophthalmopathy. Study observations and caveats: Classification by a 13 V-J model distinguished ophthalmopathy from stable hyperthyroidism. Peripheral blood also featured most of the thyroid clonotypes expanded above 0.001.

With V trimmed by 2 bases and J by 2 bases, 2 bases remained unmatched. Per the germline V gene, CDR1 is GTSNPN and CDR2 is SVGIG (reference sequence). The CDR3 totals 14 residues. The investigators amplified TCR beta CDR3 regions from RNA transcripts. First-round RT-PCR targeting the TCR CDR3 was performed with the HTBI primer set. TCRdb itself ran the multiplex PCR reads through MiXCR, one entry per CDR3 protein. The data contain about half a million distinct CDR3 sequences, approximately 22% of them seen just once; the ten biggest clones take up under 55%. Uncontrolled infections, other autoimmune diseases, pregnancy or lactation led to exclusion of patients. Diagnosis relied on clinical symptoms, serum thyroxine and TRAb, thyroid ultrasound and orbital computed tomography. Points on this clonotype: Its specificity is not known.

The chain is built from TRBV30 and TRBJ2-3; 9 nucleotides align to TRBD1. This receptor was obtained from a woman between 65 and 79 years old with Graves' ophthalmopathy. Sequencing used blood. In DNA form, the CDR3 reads TGTGCCTGGAGTCGGGACAGGGTCACAGATACGCAGTATTTT. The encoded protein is CAWSRDRVTDTQYF.